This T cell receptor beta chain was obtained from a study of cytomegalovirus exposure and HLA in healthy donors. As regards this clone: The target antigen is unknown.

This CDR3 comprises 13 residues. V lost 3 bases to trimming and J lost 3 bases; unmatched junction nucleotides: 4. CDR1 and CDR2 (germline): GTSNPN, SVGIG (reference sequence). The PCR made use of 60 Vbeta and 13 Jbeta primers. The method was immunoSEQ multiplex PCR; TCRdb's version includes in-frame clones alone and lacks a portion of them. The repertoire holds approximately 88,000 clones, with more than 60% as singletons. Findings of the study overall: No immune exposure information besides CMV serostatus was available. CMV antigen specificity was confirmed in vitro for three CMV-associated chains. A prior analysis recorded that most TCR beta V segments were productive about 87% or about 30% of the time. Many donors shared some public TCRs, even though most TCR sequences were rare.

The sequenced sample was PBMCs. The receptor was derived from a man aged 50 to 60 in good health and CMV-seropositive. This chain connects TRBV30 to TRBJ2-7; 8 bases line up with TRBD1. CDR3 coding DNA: TGTGCCTGGAGCCGTGGACAGGGCTACGAGCAGTACTTC. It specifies CAWSRGQGYEQYF.